This T cell receptor (beta chain) was documented in a study of blood T cell repertoires in COVID-19. With 2 bases clipped from V and 6 bases from J, the junction kept 2 bases outside the gene matches. The CDR3 covers 15 residues. Germline loops: CDR1 SNHLY, CDR2 FYNNEI. The authors' processing: By means of reference gene primer amplification, nucleated cell counts were estimated. Some clones are missing from TCRdb's copy, which holds only in-frame ones; the method was immunoSEQ multiplex PCR. V and J calls and clone size are copied from that table; D and trimming were computed from the DNA. The table records around 170,000 clones, about 86% of them present only once. This clone was observed a single time.

The sequence was obtained from a man aged 50 to 60 with active or convalescent COVID-19. The sequenced sample was peripheral blood. The rearrangement joins TRBV2 to TRBJ1-6; 9 positions match TRBD1. CDR3 region: CASSELGQGNSPLHF. The CDR3 DNA reads TGTGCCAGCAGTGAACTGGGACAGGGTAATTCACCCCTCCACTTT.